The 21 T cell receptor beta chains presented below share a single source sample, sequenced in a study of post-analysis software for immune sequencing data (dated by TCRdb to between 2014 and 2017). Findings and caveats that apply to the study as a whole: Patients showed significantly higher frequencies than controls for about 5 TRBV segments, among them TRBV5-6, TRBV5-1 and TRBV20-1.

The library relied on PCR. This sample was sequenced with an Illumina HiSeq 2500. To reduce PCR and sequencing biases, unique molecular identifiers were built into the TCR beta cDNA libraries. TCRdb handled the public reads itself, with Q25 trimming in fastp and clone calling in MiXCR, and kept productive beta chains. Every distinct CDR3 protein forms one entry, paired with its most common genes and DNA. This sample comprises about 570,000 distinct CDR3 sequences, 34% of them detected only once. The ten top clones hold about 5.6% of the sample. These receptors lack a known antigen. Sequencing was carried out using blood. The receptors stem from a girl between 2 and 17 years old with multiple sclerosis.

V usage is TRBV20-1 and J usage is TRBJ1-2, with a tentative D call TRBD1 (5 bases). This CDR3 is 13 amino acids long. Germline V gene data show CDR1 as DFQATT and CDR2 as SNEGSKA (reference sequence). V gave up 0 bases and J gave up 7 bases, with 12 bases separating them. Here the CDR3 DNA reads TGCAGTGCTAGAGATAATCTGGGGGTTGGCTACACCTTC. Encoded protein: CSARDNLGVGYTF.

The chain combines TRBV10-3 with TRBJ2-1, with 8 bases that match TRBD2. V shed 6 bases, J shed 6 bases, and the junction held 16 bases outside the gene matches. Germline assignment: CDR1 ENHRY and CDR2 SYGVKD. This CDR3 spans 17 amino acids. CDR3 amino acids: CAISAGGAGDTINEQFF. Here the CDR3 DNA reads TGTGCCATCAGCGCGGGGGGTGCGGGGGATACGATCAATGAGCAGTTCTTC.

The chain recombines TRBV6-5 with TRBJ1-1, with a weak D call TRBD1 (5 bases). This CDR3 comprises 15 residues. Germline assignment: CDR1 MNHEY and CDR2 SVGAGI. V was pared by 0 bases and J by 1 base, with 9 bases between. DNA for the CDR3: TGTGCCAGCAGTTACTCTCGGACAAGGAACACTGAAGCTTTCTTT. Protein sequence: CASSYSRTRNTEAFF.

The rearrangement links TRBV10-3 to TRBJ2-1, with 9 bases that match TRBD1. With the DNA end fitting TRBJ2-7 better, the J assignment may be wrong. This CDR3 spans 14 amino acids. Germline CDR1 reads ENHRY; CDR2 reads SYGVKD. This CDR3 is CAISEGTGYNEQYF. CDR3 coding DNA: TGTGCCATCAGTGAGGGGACAGGGTACAATGAGCAGTACTTC.

The rearrangement joins TRBV7-9 to TRBJ2-1, with D perhaps being TRBD1 or TRBD2 (5 bases each). Trimming removed 5 bases from V and 6 bases from J, with 17 bases in between. The CDR3 sequence is 15 residues long. Germline V CDR1 and CDR2: SEHNR, FQNEAQ (reference sequence). CDR3 in DNA: TGTGCCAGCAGCGGGACCCGATTATCTGGCAATGAGCAGTTCTTC. The encoded protein is CASSGTRLSGNEQFF.

The chain carries TRBV6-5 and TRBJ2-7; TRBD2 might be the D (6 bases). Germline V lookup: CDR1 MNHEY, CDR2 SVGAGI. The CDR3 has 14 amino acids. Trimming took off 6 bases at V and 6 bases at J, with 18 bases between the two ends. As DNA, the CDR3 is TGTGCCAGCAGGTCCGGGACTGAGTTTGGCGAGCAGTACTTC. It translates to CASRSGTEFGEQYF.

The chain combines TRBV6-1 with TRBJ1-1; TRBD1 agrees at 8 bases. The CDR3 covers 14 residues. The germline CDR1 and CDR2 sequences are MNHNS and SASEGT. The ends lost 4 bases at V and 3 bases at J; junction bases unmatched: 4. The CDR3 DNA sequence: TGTGCCAGCAGTGTGGACAGGGTGGACACTGAAGCTTTCTTT. Amino acid sequence: CASSVDRVDTEAFF.

This clonotype was seen only a few times. The V gene is TRBV11-3, the J gene TRBJ2-5, with 7 nucleotides matching TRBD1. Trimming took 5 bases from V and 4 from J; bases not matched to a gene: 4. The CDR3 runs 13 residues. CDR1 is SGHNT, CDR2 YENEEA, per germline. The CDR3 DNA reads TGTGCCAGCAGCCCTGGGACAGTAGAGACCCAGTACTTC. It is translated as CASSPGTVETQYF.

Turning to this clonotype: Being one base from a much bigger clone, this may be a read error. V and J are TRBV5-1 and TRBJ2-4; the D gene is possibly TRBD1 (6 bases). The end of the DNA fits TRBJ2-5 better, so the J call may be wrong. Germline values: CDR1 SGHRS, CDR2 YFSETQ. The CDR3 has 16 residues. CDR3 coding DNA: TGCGCCAGCAGCTTTATGAGCAGGGGTGTTCAAGAGACCCAGTACTTC. Its protein is CASSFMSRGVQETQYF.

The rearrangement links TRBV11-2 to TRBJ2-2, with 8 bases matching TRBD1. The CDR3 length is 14 residues. Trimming removed 7 bases from V and 5 bases from J; junction bases left unmatched: 6. Germline CDR1 and CDR2: SGHAT and FQNNGV. The CDR3: CASTRTGSTGELFF. The CDR3 DNA follows: TGTGCCAGCACCAGGACAGGGTCTACCGGGGAGCTGTTTTTT.

This clonotype was seen only a few times. The J gene is TRBJ1-6, the V gene TRBV20-1, with 8 bases matching TRBD1. V lost 2 bases to trimming and J lost 10 bases; unmatched junction nucleotides: 7. This CDR3 is built from 14 residues. Germline V gives CDR1 DFQATT, CDR2 SNEGSKA (reference sequence). The CDR3 sequence: CSARTTGVQSPLHF. The CDR3 DNA reads as TGCAGTGCTAGAACGACAGGGGTCCAATCACCCCTCCACTTT.

This clonotype was found a few times. This chain connects TRBV5-1 to TRBJ1-2; the match to TRBD1 covers 8 bases. The J segment lost 7 bases and the V segment lost 2 bases, leaving 4 bases of the junction unmatched. The CDR3 runs to 13 residues. The germline V gene encodes CDR1 SGHRS and CDR2 YFSETQ. The DNA for the CDR3 is TGCGCCAGCAGCTTTCGGACAGGGTCTGGCTACACCTTC. Its translation is CASSFRTGSGYTF.

The CDR3 bases are TGTGCCAGCAGCTACCCGGGACAGACGAATGAGCAGTTCTTC. Encoded protein: CASSYPGQTNEQFF. The chain is built from TRBV7-9 and TRBJ2-1, with TRBD1 identical over 7 bases. Germline CDR1 SEHNR, CDR2 FQNEAQ (reference sequence). The J segment lost 7 bases and the V segment lost 4 bases, leaving 7 bases of the junction unmatched. This CDR3 has 14 amino acids.

The J gene is TRBJ2-7, the V gene TRBV20-1, with 14 bases fitting TRBD2. V was clipped by 4 bases and J by 5 bases; unmatched bases: 7. The CDR3 covers 15 residues. Germline V gene lookup returns CDR1 DFQATT and CDR2 SNEGSKA (reference sequence). Here the CDR3 reads CSAILTSGGANEQYF. The CDR3 region has the DNA TGCAGTGCTATACTGACTAGCGGGGGGGCCAACGAGCAGTACTTC.

In this sample, this clonotype turned up a few times. The genes are TRBV9 and TRBJ2-5, with TRBD2 matching 9 bases. The DNA end favors TRBJ2-7, so the J call may be wrong. CDR1 is SGDLS, CDR2 YYNGEE, per germline. The CDR3 loop spans 16 amino acids. In DNA form, the CDR3 reads TGTGCCAGCAGCGCGGGCGATGCGGGGGGGCATTACGAGCAGTACTTC. Encoded protein: CASSAGDAGGHYEQYF.

This clonotype was counted a few times. The chain has TRBV3-1 and TRBJ2-7; D is undetermined. The V end lost 3 bases, the J end lost 3 bases, and 6 bases lay between the germline ends. From germline, CDR1 is LGHDT and CDR2 YNNKEL (reference sequence). There are 12 residues in the CDR3. This CDR3 reads CASSHGLYEQYF. CDR3 nucleotides: TGTGCCAGCAGCCATGGGCTCTACGAGCAGTACTTC.

This clonotype was recorded a few times. The V gene is TRBV15, the J gene TRBJ2-4; TRBD2 matches 13 bases. The CDR3 sequence is 17 residues long. V shed 3 bases, J shed 3 bases, and the junction held 5 bases outside the gene matches. Germline V gene lookup returns CDR1 LNHNV and CDR2 YYDKDF (reference sequence). CDR3 residues: CATSSWTSGGNKNIQYF. Here the CDR3 DNA reads TGTGCCACCAGCAGCTGGACTAGCGGGGGCAACAAAAACATTCAGTACTTC.

This clonotype was picked up a small number of times. The genes are TRBV5-1 and TRBJ1-1; tentatively, D is TRBD1 (5 bases). The CDR3 covers 16 residues. V was pared by 2 bases and J by 4 bases, with 18 bases between. The V gene's germline CDR1 is SGHRS and CDR2 YFSETQ. The CDR3 DNA sequence: TGCGCCAGCAGCTTTGACCAGGGTTCGAGTCGCACTGAAGCTTTCTTT. This sequence encodes CASSFDQGSSRTEAFF. Filled out from reference TRBV5-1 and TRBJ1-1, the complete variable domain reads KAGVTQTPRYLIKTRGQQVTLSCSPISGHRSVSWYQQTPGQGLQFLFEYFSETQRNKGNFPGRFSGRQFSNSRSEMNVSTLELGDSALYLCASSFDQGSSRTEAFFGQGTRLTVV.

This chain uses TRBV5-1 with TRBJ1-1; 8 nucleotides agree with TRBD1. In germline, CDR1 is SGHRS, CDR2 YFSETQ. The CDR3 consists of 16 residues. Losses at the gene ends were 0 bases for V and 4 bases for J; bases not matched to a gene: 8. The CDR3 region is CASSLDGQGEGTEAFF. The CDR3 DNA follows: TGCGCCAGCAGCTTGGATGGACAGGGAGAGGGCACTGAAGCTTTCTTT. The complete variable domain, with remaining parts taken from reference TRBV5-1 and TRBJ1-1, reads KAGVTQTPRYLIKTRGQQVTLSCSPISGHRSVSWYQQTPGQGLQFLFEYFSETQRNKGNFPGRFSGRQFSNSRSEMNVSTLELGDSALYLCASSLDGQGEGTEAFFGQGTRLTVV.

This clonotype was observed a handful of times. In DNA, the CDR3 is TGCGCCAGCAGCCAAGCCCCCGGGGGCCGAGCTTCACCCCTCCACTTT. Translation: CASSQAPGGRASPLHF. This chain links TRBV4-1 with TRBJ1-6, with a tentative D call TRBD1 (6 bases). The V and J ends lost 1 base and 9 bases respectively, with 16 bases between them. From germline, CDR1 is MGHRA and CDR2 YSYEKL. CDR3 length: 16 residues.

In this sample, this clonotype turned up many times. The chain is built from TRBV29-1 and TRBJ2-5; perhaps TRBD2 as D (6 bases). Germline CDR1 and CDR2: SQVTM and ANQGSEA. The ends were cut back, 1 base at V and 2 bases at J, with 11 bases in the middle. CDR3 length equals 14 residues. The CDR3 DNA sequence: TGCAGCGTTGAAGGGGAGGCACAACAAGAGACCCAGTACTTC. It encodes CSVEGEAQQETQYF.